The rows below give T cell receptor beta chains drawn from one sample of a study of T cell changes during pregnancy in multiple sclerosis. Profiling relied on immunoSEQ multiplex PCR, and the TCRdb table lists in-frame clones only, not all of them. Of 25,000 to 30,000 clones detected, 89% appear once; the ten largest clones hold around 0.58%. The sample here was CD4+ T cells from peripheral blood mononuclear cells, taken in the first trimester of pregnancy. These receptors all come from a female donor in good health, enrolled as a control in a pregnancy study. Each CDR3 is given with its conserved first and last residue. The D gene is left open where the match is weak. Only part of the rows carry a size: once, few, many, or a class if the clone is expanded.

abundance: -
v_gene: TRBV30
j_gene: TRBJ1-6
d_gene: -
CDR3nt: TGTGCCTGGAGTGTGCGGAGGGTTTCACCCCTCCACTTT
CDR3aa: CAWSVRRVSPLHF

abundance: -
v_gene: TRBV30
j_gene: TRBJ1-1
d_gene: -
CDR3nt: TGTGCCTGGGGGGGACATAGGAACACTGAAGCTTTCTTT
CDR3aa: CAWGGHRNTEAFF

abundance: -
v_gene: TRBV15
j_gene: TRBJ1-1
d_gene: -
CDR3nt: TGTGCCACCAGCAGAGAGGGGCGGTTTAGGGCTTTCTTT
CDR3aa: CATSREGRFRAFF

abundance: -
v_gene: TRBV7-3
j_gene: TRBJ2-5
d_gene: TRBD1
CDR3nt: TGTGCCAGCAGCTTGCTTGGACAGGGGGCCCAAGAGACCCAGTACTTC
CDR3aa: CASSLLGQGAQETQYF

abundance: few
v_gene: TRBV29-1
j_gene: TRBJ1-1
d_gene: TRBD1
CDR3nt: TGCAGCGCCTGGGACAGGTTCACTGAAGCTTTCTTT
CDR3aa: CSAWDRFTEAFF

abundance: -
v_gene: TRBV14
j_gene: TRBJ2-5
d_gene: TRBD2
CDR3nt: TGTGCCAGCAGCCCCCCCGGGCGGGGGGGCGGAGAGACCCAGTACTTC
CDR3aa: CASSPPGRGGGETQYF

abundance: -
v_gene: TRBV18
j_gene: TRBJ1-3
d_gene: TRBD1
CDR3nt: TGTGCCAGCACGGGACAGGGGATATCTGGAAACACCATATATTTT
CDR3aa: CASTGQGISGNTIYF

abundance: -
v_gene: TRBV27
j_gene: TRBJ2-2
d_gene: -
CDR3nt: TGTGCCAGCAGACCCCGCTACTCGGGGGATGGTGCGAACACCGGGGAGCTGTTTTTT
CDR3aa: CASRPRYSGDGANTGELFF

abundance: -
v_gene: TRBV7-9
j_gene: TRBJ1-1
d_gene: -
CDR3nt: TGTGCCAGCAGCTTCGTCTCGGGGGGGGGCACTGAAGCTTTCTTT
CDR3aa: CASSFVSGGGTEAFF

abundance: -
v_gene: TRBV6-6
j_gene: TRBJ1-3
d_gene: -
CDR3nt: TGTGCCAGCAGTTTCCGTTCGGTCGGTGGAAACACCATATATTTT
CDR3aa: CASSFRSVGGNTIYF

abundance: -
v_gene: TRBV7-2
j_gene: TRBJ1-1
d_gene: -
CDR3nt: TGTGCCAGCAGCTTAGCCCCGGGACTCCTGAACACTGAAGCTTTCTTT
CDR3aa: CASSLAPGLLNTEAFF

abundance: -
v_gene: TRBV2
j_gene: TRBJ2-3
d_gene: TRBD1
CDR3nt: TGTGCCAGCAGGGTACAGGGGCCCAGCACAGATACGCAGTATTTT
CDR3aa: CASRVQGPSTDTQYF

abundance: -
v_gene: TRBV30
j_gene: TRBJ1-4
d_gene: TRBD1
CDR3nt: TGTGCCGGACAGGGACGAGATGAAAAACTGTTTTTT
CDR3aa: CAGQGRDEKLFF

abundance: -
v_gene: TRBV7-9
j_gene: TRBJ1-4
d_gene: -
CDR3nt: TGTGCCAGCAGCTCCTTGGGGGAGGCGGCTAATGAAAAACTGTTTTTT
CDR3aa: CASSSLGEAANEKLFF

abundance: -
v_gene: TRBV18
j_gene: TRBJ2-2
d_gene: -
CDR3nt: TGTGCCAGCTCAAACGGGGGTTACAGCACCGGGGAGCTGTTTTTT
CDR3aa: CASSNGGYSTGELFF

abundance: -
v_gene: TRBV6-6
j_gene: TRBJ1-1
d_gene: TRBD1
CDR3nt: TGTGCCAGCAGTTACCCGACAGGGGGCAACACTGAAGCTTTCTTT
CDR3aa: CASSYPTGGNTEAFF

abundance: -
v_gene: TRBV2
j_gene: TRBJ2-1
d_gene: TRBD2
CDR3nt: TGTGCCAGCAGTGAATCGCGGGAGTTTTTGTTCTTC
CDR3aa: CASSESREFLFF

abundance: -
v_gene: TRBV6-5
j_gene: TRBJ1-1
d_gene: -
CDR3nt: TGTGCCAGCAGTTATAGTGGGCCCGGCGCTGAAGCTTTCTTT
CDR3aa: CASSYSGPGAEAFF

abundance: -
v_gene: TRBV15
j_gene: TRBJ1-3
d_gene: TRBD1
CDR3nt: TGTGCCACCAGCCGCCGGGGACAGAGCTCTGGAAACACCATATATTTT
CDR3aa: CATSRRGQSSGNTIYF

abundance: -
v_gene: TRBV7-2
j_gene: TRBJ2-3
d_gene: TRBD2
CDR3nt: TGTGCCAGCAGCTTAGTGCCTAGCGGGGGAAATACGCAGTATTTT
CDR3aa: CASSLVPSGGNTQYF

abundance: -
v_gene: TRBV28
j_gene: TRBJ2-7
d_gene: -
CDR3nt: TGTGCCAGCACCAAGGACTCGATCGTTCGGGAGCAGTACTTC
CDR3aa: CASTKDSIVREQYF

abundance: -
v_gene: TRBV28
j_gene: TRBJ2-3
d_gene: -
CDR3nt: TGTGCCAGCAGTTCGGGAGAGATCCTGACAGATACGCAGTATTTT
CDR3aa: CASSSGEILTDTQYF

abundance: -
v_gene: TRBV18
j_gene: TRBJ1-1
d_gene: -
CDR3nt: TGTGCCAGCTCACCATCGGGGGGCGGGAACACTGAAGCTTTCTTT
CDR3aa: CASSPSGGGNTEAFF

abundance: once
v_gene: TRBV7-2
j_gene: TRBJ2-5
d_gene: TRBD1
CDR3nt: TGTGCCAGCAGCCTATGGGACAGACCTCAAGAGACCCAGTACTTC
CDR3aa: CASSLWDRPQETQYF

abundance: -
v_gene: TRBV5-6
j_gene: TRBJ2-3
d_gene: -
CDR3nt: TGTGCCAGCAGCTTGGTTGAGCGGTACACAGATACGCAGTATTTT
CDR3aa: CASSLVERYTDTQYF

abundance: -
v_gene: TRBV28
j_gene: TRBJ2-7
d_gene: -
CDR3nt: TGTGCCAGCCGCAGTATCTACGAGCAGTACTTC
CDR3aa: CASRSIYEQYF

abundance: -
v_gene: TRBV7-2
j_gene: TRBJ2-1
d_gene: TRBD2
CDR3nt: TGTGCCAGCTCAAGGGGAGGGCAGAACAATGAGCAGTTCTTC
CDR3aa: CASSRGGQNNEQFF

abundance: -
v_gene: TRBV19
j_gene: TRBJ2-3
d_gene: TRBD2
CDR3nt: TGTGCCAGTAGTATTGCTAGCGGGGGTTCCCCTAGCACAGATACGCAGTATTTT
CDR3aa: CASSIASGGSPSTDTQYF

abundance: -
v_gene: TRBV11-1
j_gene: TRBJ2-7
d_gene: TRBD1
CDR3nt: TGTGCCAGCAGCGGTGACAGGGGCCACGAGCAGTACTTC
CDR3aa: CASSGDRGHEQYF

abundance: -
v_gene: TRBV10-3
j_gene: TRBJ1-5
d_gene: -
CDR3nt: TGTGCCATCAGTCGACAGGAAAATCAGCCCCAGCATTTT
CDR3aa: CAISRQENQPQHF

abundance: once
v_gene: TRBV21-1
j_gene: TRBJ1-5
d_gene: -
CDR3nt: TGTGCCAGCAGCCGGGGACAGCCCCAGCATTTT
CDR3aa: CASSRGQPQHF

abundance: few
v_gene: TRBV9
j_gene: TRBJ1-1
d_gene: -
CDR3nt: TGTGCCAGCAGCGTAGGCTTAGGGGCTCAGGTAGACGCTTTCTTT
CDR3aa: CASSVGLGAQVDAFF

abundance: -
v_gene: TRBV10-2
j_gene: TRBJ2-3
d_gene: TRBD1
CDR3nt: TGCGCCAGCAGTGGGCTCCGGCAGGGGGTCGGGTCAGGGACGCAGTATTTT
CDR3aa: CASSGLRQGVGSGTQYF

abundance: -
v_gene: TRBV19
j_gene: TRBJ2-1
d_gene: TRBD2
CDR3nt: TGTGCCAGTAGTATCGGGAGGAATGAGCAGTTCTTC
CDR3aa: CASSIGRNEQFF

abundance: -
v_gene: TRBV5-1
j_gene: TRBJ2-1
d_gene: TRBD1
CDR3nt: TGCGCCAGCAGCTTGGACGGGACAGACTACAATGAGCAGTTCTTC
CDR3aa: CASSLDGTDYNEQFF

abundance: few
v_gene: TRBV10-3
j_gene: TRBJ2-5
d_gene: TRBD2
CDR3nt: TGTGCCATCGGGACTAGCGGGGGCCCAGGGGAGACCCAGTACTTC
CDR3aa: CAIGTSGGPGETQYF

abundance: -
v_gene: TRBV6-1
j_gene: TRBJ2-3
d_gene: -
CDR3nt: TGTGCCAGCAGTGAATCCAGCGGCCTTACGCAGTATTTT
CDR3aa: CASSESSGLTQYF

abundance: -
v_gene: TRBV7-2
j_gene: TRBJ2-2
d_gene: -
CDR3nt: TGTGCCAGCAGCCCCCAAAGAGGCCCCGGGGAGCTGTTTTTT
CDR3aa: CASSPQRGPGELFF

abundance: -
v_gene: TRBV2
j_gene: TRBJ2-7
d_gene: TRBD2
CDR3nt: TGTGCCAGCAGCCAGGGGGGCGGGAGGGCCGACGAGCAGTACTTC
CDR3aa: CASSQGGGRADEQYF

abundance: -
v_gene: TRBV7-2
j_gene: TRBJ2-7
d_gene: -
CDR3nt: TGTGCCAGCAGCTTAGCGGTCCAGAGGGAGCAGTACTTC
CDR3aa: CASSLAVQREQYF

abundance: -
v_gene: TRBV6-1
j_gene: TRBJ2-7
d_gene: TRBD1
CDR3nt: TGTGCCAGCAGTTCCGGGACAGGGGGCCCCTACGAGCAGTACTTC
CDR3aa: CASSSGTGGPYEQYF

abundance: -
v_gene: TRBV6-1
j_gene: TRBJ2-3
d_gene: TRBD1
CDR3nt: TGTGCCAGCAGTGCAAGCTTCGGGACAGGAGTAGATACGCAGTATTTT
CDR3aa: CASSASFGTGVDTQYF

abundance: -
v_gene: TRBV7-9
j_gene: TRBJ2-1
d_gene: -
CDR3nt: TGTGCCAGCAGCGCGAGGGCTAGTGTCTACAATGAGCAGTTCTTC
CDR3aa: CASSARASVYNEQFF

abundance: -
v_gene: TRBV5-1
j_gene: TRBJ2-1
d_gene: TRBD2
CDR3nt: TGCGCCAGCAGCCCAACGACTAGCGGGGGAGTCTATGAGCAGTTCTTC
CDR3aa: CASSPTTSGGVYEQFF

abundance: once
v_gene: TRBV14
j_gene: TRBJ1-1
d_gene: TRBD1
CDR3nt: TGTGCCAGCAGCTTACGGACAGGGTGGGACACTGAAGCTTTCTTT
CDR3aa: CASSLRTGWDTEAFF

abundance: -
v_gene: TRBV2
j_gene: TRBJ2-7
d_gene: -
CDR3nt: TGTGCCAGCCTGACGGGCTACGAGCAGTACTTC
CDR3aa: CASLTGYEQYF

abundance: -
v_gene: TRBV5-4
j_gene: TRBJ2-5
d_gene: -
CDR3nt: TGTGCCAGCAGCTTAGGACAGACGGAAGAGACCCAGTACTTC
CDR3aa: CASSLGQTEETQYF

abundance: -
v_gene: TRBV7-3
j_gene: TRBJ2-5
d_gene: TRBD2
CDR3nt: TGTGCCAGCAGCCTAGAGTGGGGGGGAGGAATTGAGACCCAGTACTTC
CDR3aa: CASSLEWGGGIETQYF

abundance: -
v_gene: TRBV20-1
j_gene: TRBJ1-1
d_gene: -
CDR3nt: TGCAGTGCCTGGAAGGGGGCTGAAGCTTTCTTT
CDR3aa: CSAWKGAEAFF

abundance: -
v_gene: TRBV18
j_gene: TRBJ2-7
d_gene: -
CDR3nt: TGTGCCAGCTCACCACCGAGCAGGGTCGAGCAGTACTTC
CDR3aa: CASSPPSRVEQYF

abundance: -
v_gene: TRBV4-2
j_gene: TRBJ2-7
d_gene: -
CDR3nt: TGTGCCAGCAGCCAAGATGCGTTTGGCAACCCCTTCGGGAAGCAGTACTTC
CDR3aa: CASSQDAFGNPFGKQYF

abundance: few
v_gene: TRBV7-6
j_gene: TRBJ2-1
d_gene: TRBD2
CDR3nt: TGTGCCAGCAGCCCTAAGCGGGAGGGGGGTGAGCAGTTCTTC
CDR3aa: CASSPKREGGEQFF

abundance: -
v_gene: TRBV7-2
j_gene: TRBJ2-7
d_gene: TRBD1
CDR3nt: TGTGCCAGCAGCCTCGGACAGGGGCACGAGCAGTACTTC
CDR3aa: CASSLGQGHEQYF

abundance: -
v_gene: TRBV2
j_gene: TRBJ2-1
d_gene: TRBD1
CDR3nt: TGTGCCAGCGGAGGACAGGGGGCTGGTGAGCAGTTCTTC
CDR3aa: CASGGQGAGEQFF

abundance: -
v_gene: TRBV14
j_gene: TRBJ2-1
d_gene: -
CDR3nt: TGTGCCAGCAGCCAAGGGACTGGTTTTAAACTCTTC
CDR3aa: CASSQGTGFKLF

abundance: few
v_gene: TRBV5-1
j_gene: TRBJ2-3
d_gene: TRBD2
CDR3nt: TGCGCCAGCAGCTTGGGAAAGACTAGCCCAGATACGCAGTATTTT
CDR3aa: CASSLGKTSPDTQYF

abundance: -
v_gene: TRBV28
j_gene: TRBJ1-2
d_gene: -
CDR3nt: TGTGCCAGCAGTTTAGCGGGGGCATCGACGGGCTACACCTTC
CDR3aa: CASSLAGASTGYTF